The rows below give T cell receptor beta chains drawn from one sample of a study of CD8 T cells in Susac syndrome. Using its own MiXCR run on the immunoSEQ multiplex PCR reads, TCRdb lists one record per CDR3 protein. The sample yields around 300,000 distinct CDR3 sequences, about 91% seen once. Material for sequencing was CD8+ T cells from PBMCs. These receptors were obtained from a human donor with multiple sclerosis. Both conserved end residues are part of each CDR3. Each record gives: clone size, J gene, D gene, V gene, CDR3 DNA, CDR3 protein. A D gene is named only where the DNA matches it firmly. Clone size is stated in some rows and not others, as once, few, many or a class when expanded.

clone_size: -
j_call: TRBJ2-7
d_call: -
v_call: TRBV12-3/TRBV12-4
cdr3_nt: TGTGCCAGCAGTTTTGAACAGGAACTCCCCTACGAGCAGTACTTC
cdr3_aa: CASSFEQELPYEQYF

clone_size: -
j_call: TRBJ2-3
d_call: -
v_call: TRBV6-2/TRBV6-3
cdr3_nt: TGTGCCAGCAGTCAGTACTTAGCGGCAGATACGCAGTATTTT
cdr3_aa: CASSQYLAADTQYF

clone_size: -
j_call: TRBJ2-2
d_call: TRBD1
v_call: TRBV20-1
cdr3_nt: TGCAGTGCTACGGACAGGGTTGGCACCGGGGAGCTGTTTTTT
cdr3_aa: CSATDRVGTGELFF

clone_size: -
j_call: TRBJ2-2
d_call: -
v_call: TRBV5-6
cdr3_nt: TGTGCCAGCAGCGTGGTTGTCGGCGGGAACACCGGGGAGCTGTTTTTT
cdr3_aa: CASSVVVGGNTGELFF

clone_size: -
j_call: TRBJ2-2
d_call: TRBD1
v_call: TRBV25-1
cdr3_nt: TGTGCCAGCAGTGGGCTGAGACAGGGGATAAACACCGGGGAGCTGTTTTTT
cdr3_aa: CASSGLRQGINTGELFF

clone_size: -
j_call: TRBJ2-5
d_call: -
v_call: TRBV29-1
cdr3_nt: TGCAGCGTTGACGGGGCCGTTCAAGAGACCCAGTACTTC
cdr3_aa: CSVDGAVQETQYF

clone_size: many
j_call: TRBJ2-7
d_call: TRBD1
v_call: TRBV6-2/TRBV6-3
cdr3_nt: TGTGCCAGCAGCCCCGGGACAGGGGGCTATGACGAGCAGTACTTC
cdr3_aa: CASSPGTGGYDEQYF

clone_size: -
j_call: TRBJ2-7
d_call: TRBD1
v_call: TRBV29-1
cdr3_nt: TGCAGCGTTGACCCTGGGACAGGGAACTACGAGCAGTACTTC
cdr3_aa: CSVDPGTGNYEQYF

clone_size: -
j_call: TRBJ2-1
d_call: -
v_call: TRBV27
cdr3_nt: TGTGCCAGCACCCCCGACCCGGCCCACGGCACGTTCTTC
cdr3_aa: CASTPDPAHGTFF

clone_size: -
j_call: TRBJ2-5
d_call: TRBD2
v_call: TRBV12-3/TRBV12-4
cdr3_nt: TGTGCCAGCAGTATAATAGCGGGAGAGACCCAGTACTTC
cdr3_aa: CASSIIAGETQYF

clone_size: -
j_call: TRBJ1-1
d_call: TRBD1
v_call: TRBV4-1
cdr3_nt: TGCGCCAGCAGCCAACCCAGGACAGGGGGCCGTACTGAAGCTTTCTTT
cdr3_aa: CASSQPRTGGRTEAFF

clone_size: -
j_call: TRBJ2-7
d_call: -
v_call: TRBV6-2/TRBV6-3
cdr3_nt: TGTGCCAGCACCTCCCCGCAGGGGGGCTCCTACGAGCAGTACTTC
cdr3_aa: CASTSPQGGSYEQYF

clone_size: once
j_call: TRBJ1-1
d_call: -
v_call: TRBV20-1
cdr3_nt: TGCAGTGCTAGAGATCGGGTCAGGGCGGGTTTGGGTACTGAAGCTTTCTTT
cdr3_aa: CSARDRVRAGLGTEAFF

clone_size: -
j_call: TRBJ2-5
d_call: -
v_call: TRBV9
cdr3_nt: TGTGCCAGCAGCGTAGAAGGGGTACAAGAGACCCAGTACTTC
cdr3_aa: CASSVEGVQETQYF

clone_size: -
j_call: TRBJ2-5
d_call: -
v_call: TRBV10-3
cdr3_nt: TGTGCCATCAGTGCGGGGGTTCAAGAGACCCAGTACTTC
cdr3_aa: CAISAGVQETQYF

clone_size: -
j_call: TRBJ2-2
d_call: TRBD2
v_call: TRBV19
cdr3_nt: TGTGCCAGTAGTCCTGGACTAGCGGGCGTTACGAACACCGGGGAGCTGTTTTTT
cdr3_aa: CASSPGLAGVTNTGELFF

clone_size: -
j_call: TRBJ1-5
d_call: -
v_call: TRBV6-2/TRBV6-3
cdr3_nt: TGTGCCAGCAGGAGAGGACAACCCTGGTCGGGCAATCAGCCCCAGCATTTT
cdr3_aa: CASRRGQPWSGNQPQHF

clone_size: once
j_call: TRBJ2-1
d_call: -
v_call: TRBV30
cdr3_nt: TGTGCCTGTTCGACCGACGGAAGCTCCTACAATGAGCAGTTCTTC
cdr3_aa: CACSTDGSSYNEQFF

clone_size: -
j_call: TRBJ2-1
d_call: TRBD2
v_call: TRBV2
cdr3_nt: TGTGCCAGCAGCGGTCGAGGCGGACTAGCGGGAGGGGTTGAGCAGTTCTTC
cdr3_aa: CASSGRGGLAGGVEQFF

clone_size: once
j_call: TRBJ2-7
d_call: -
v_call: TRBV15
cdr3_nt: TGTGCCACCGGGGAGTGGGGGTCCTACGAGCAGTACTTC
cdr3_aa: CATGEWGSYEQYF

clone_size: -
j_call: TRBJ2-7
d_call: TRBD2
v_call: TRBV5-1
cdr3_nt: TGCGCCAGCAGTGACGGGACTAGCACCAACGAGCAGTACTTC
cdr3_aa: CASSDGTSTNEQYF

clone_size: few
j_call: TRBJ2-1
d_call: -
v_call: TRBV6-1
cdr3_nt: TGTGCCAGCAGTGAAGCGCCCGAACCCTCCTACAATGAGCAGTTCTTC
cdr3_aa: CASSEAPEPSYNEQFF

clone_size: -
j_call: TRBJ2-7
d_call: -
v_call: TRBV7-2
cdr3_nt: TGTGCCAGCAGCTTGGGGATGACGGGCGAGCAGTACTTC
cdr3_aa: CASSLGMTGEQYF

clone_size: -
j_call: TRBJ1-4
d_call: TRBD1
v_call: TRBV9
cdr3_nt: TGTGCCAGCAGCGTAGGGGGACAGGCCTCTAATGAAAAACTGTTTTTT
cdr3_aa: CASSVGGQASNEKLFF

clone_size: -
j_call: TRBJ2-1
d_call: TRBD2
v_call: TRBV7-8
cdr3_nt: TGTGCCAGCAGCTTATCGTCGGGACTAGCGGGAGTCATTGAGCAGTTCTTC
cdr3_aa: CASSLSSGLAGVIEQFF

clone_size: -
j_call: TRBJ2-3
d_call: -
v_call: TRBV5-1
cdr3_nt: TGCGCCAGCAGCTTGGGGGGACATACCTTCACAGATACGCAGTATTTT
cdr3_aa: CASSLGGHTFTDTQYF

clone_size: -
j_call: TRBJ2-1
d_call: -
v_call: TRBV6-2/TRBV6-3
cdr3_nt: TGTGCCAGCATCGGTAGGGACCGGACGAGCTCCTACAATGAGCAGTTCTTC
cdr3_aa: CASIGRDRTSSYNEQFF

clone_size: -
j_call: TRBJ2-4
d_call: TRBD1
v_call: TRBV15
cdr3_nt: TGTGCCACCAGCACCCGGACAGGAGCAAACATTCAGTACTTC
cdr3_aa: CATSTRTGANIQYF

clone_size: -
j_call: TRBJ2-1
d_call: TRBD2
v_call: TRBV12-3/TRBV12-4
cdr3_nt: TGTGCCAGCAGCCGGCTACTAGCGGACGAAGTGGGGGAAGCCTACAATGAGCAGTTCTTC
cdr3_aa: CASSRLLADEVGEAYNEQFF

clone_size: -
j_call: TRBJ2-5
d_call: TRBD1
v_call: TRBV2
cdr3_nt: TGTGCCAGCAGGGATGGGACAGGAGCCCAGGAGACCCAGTACTTC
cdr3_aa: CASRDGTGAQETQYF

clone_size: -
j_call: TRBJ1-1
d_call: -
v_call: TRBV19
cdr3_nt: TGTGCCAGTACTACCTACGGCACAATGAACACTGAGGCTTCCTTT
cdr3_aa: CASTTYGTMNTEASF

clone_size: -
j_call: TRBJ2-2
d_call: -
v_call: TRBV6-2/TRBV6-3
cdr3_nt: TGTGCCAGCAGTGACAAAGACACCGGGGAGCTGTTTTTT
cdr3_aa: CASSDKDTGELFF

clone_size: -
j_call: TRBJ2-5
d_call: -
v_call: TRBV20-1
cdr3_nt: TGCAGTGCTAGAAGGGGGGACTTCCAAGAGACCCAGTACTTC
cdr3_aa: CSARRGDFQETQYF

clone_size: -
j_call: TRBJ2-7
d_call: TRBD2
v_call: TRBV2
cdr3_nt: TGTGCCAGCAGTGAAGGGGCGGGAGTTAGCGAGCAGTACTTC
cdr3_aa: CASSEGAGVSEQYF

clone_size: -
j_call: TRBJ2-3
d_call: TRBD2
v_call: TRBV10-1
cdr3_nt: TGCGCCAGCTCCTCCATGACTAGCGGGAGTGTTTCTGGCACAGATACGCAGTATTTT
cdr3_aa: CASSSMTSGSVSGTDTQYF

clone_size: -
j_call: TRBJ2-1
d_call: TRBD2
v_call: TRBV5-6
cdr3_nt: TGTGCCAGCAGCTTGGCGGTAGCGGGCCCTTATGAGCAGTTCTTC
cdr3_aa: CASSLAVAGPYEQFF

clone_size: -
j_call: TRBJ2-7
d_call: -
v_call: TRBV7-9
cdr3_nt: TGTGCCAGCAGCCCCCAGGAGGACCTCTCCTACGAGCAGTACTTC
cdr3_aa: CASSPQEDLSYEQYF

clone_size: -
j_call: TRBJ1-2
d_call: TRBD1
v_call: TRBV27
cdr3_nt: TGTGCCAGCAGGCCGCCGACAGGGCAGGGCTATGGCTACACCTTC
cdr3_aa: CASRPPTGQGYGYTF

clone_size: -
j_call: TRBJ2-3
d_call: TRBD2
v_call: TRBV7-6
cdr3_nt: TGTGCCAGCAGCTTAGAGGTCGGGGGAGGGCCCATGGATACGCAGTATTTT
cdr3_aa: CASSLEVGGGPMDTQYF

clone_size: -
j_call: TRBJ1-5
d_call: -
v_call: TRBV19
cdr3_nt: TGTGCCAGTACCGAGATACGACTCCGCCATCAGCCCCAGCATTTT
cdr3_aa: CASTEIRLRHQPQHF

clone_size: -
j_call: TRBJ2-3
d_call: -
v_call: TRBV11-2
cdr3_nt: TGTGCCAGCAGCTTAGTAGTAATGGGCACAGATACGCAGTATTTT
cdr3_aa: CASSLVVMGTDTQYF

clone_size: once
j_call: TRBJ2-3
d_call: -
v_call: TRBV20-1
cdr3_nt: TGCAGTGCCTCGGGTGAAAATAGTCTTCGTGCAGATACGCAGTATTTT
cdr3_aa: CSASGENSLRADTQYF

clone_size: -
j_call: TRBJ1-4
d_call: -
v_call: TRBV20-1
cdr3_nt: TGCAGTGCTAGAGTCAGCGCAACTAATGAAAAACTGTTTTTT
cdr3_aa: CSARVSATNEKLFF

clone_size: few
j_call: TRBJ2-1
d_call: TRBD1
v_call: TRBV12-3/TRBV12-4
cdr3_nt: TGTGCCAGCAGTTCGCCAGGGGGCAATGAGCAGTTCTTC
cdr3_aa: CASSSPGGNEQFF

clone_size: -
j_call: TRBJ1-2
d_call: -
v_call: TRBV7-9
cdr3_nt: TGTGCCAGCAGCACCCACAGGGACCTGTTCGGCTACACCTTC
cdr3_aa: CASSTHRDLFGYTF

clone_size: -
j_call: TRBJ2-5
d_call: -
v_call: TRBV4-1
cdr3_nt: TGCGCCAGCAGCCAAGACGAGGGACCCGAGACCCAGTACTTC
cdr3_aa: CASSQDEGPETQYF

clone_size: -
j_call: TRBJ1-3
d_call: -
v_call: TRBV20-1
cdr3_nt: TGCAGTGCTAGAGATAACAGTGGAAACACCATATATTTT
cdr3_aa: CSARDNSGNTIYF

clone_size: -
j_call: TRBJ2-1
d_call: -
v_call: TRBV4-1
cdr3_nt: TGCGCCAGCAGCCTAGGAACCCCGCGTGAGCAGTTCTTC
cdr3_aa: CASSLGTPREQFF

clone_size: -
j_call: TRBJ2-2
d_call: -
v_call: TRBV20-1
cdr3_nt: TGCAGTGCTAGAGTGGCGGTAACGAACACCGGGGAGCTGTTTTTT
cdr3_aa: CSARVAVTNTGELFF

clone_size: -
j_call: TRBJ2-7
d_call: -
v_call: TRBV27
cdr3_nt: TGTGCCAGCAGTTTATGGCTCCGGGACGGCTCCTACGAGCAGTACTTC
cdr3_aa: CASSLWLRDGSYEQYF

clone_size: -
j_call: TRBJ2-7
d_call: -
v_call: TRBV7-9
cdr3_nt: TGTGCCAGCAGCTTAAGTTTCGGAGTACCCTACGAGCAGTACTTC
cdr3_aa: CASSLSFGVPYEQYF

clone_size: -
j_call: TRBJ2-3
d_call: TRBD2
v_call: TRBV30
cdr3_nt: TGTGCCTGGAGTGAACTAGCGGACACAGATACGCAGTATTTT
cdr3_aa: CAWSELADTDTQYF

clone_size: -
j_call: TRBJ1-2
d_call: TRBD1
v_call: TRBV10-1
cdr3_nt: TGCGCCAGCAGGGGATGGGACAGGGACTATGGCTACACCTTC
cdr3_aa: CASRGWDRDYGYTF

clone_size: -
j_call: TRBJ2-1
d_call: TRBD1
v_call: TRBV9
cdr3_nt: TGTGCCAGCAGCGGTCAGTGGGGACAGGGTAGTAGTTCCTCCTACAATGAGCAGTTCTTC
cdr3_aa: CASSGQWGQGSSSSYNEQFF

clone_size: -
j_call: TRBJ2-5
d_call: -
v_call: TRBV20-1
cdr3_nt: TGCAGTGCTAGTCCCTCCCGCCCCCAAGAGACCCAGTACTTC
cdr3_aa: CSASPSRPQETQYF

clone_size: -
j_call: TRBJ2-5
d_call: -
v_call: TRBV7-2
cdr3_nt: TGTGCCAGCAGCGAAGTCACAGGGCGGGGTGAGGAGACCCAGTACTTC
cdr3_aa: CASSEVTGRGEETQYF

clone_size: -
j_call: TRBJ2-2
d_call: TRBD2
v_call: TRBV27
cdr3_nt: TGTGCCAGCAGTTTTTATAGCGGGGACACCGGGGAGCTGTTTTTT
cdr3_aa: CASSFYSGDTGELFF

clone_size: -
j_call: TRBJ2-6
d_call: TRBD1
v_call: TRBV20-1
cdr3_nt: TGCAGTGCTTATGGGACAGACCATCTCTCTGGGGCCAACGTCCTGACTTTC
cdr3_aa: CSAYGTDHLSGANVLTF

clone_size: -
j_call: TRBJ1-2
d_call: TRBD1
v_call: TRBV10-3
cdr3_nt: TGTGCCATCATGGGGACAGGGCCGGTCTATGGCTACACCTTC
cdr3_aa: CAIMGTGPVYGYTF

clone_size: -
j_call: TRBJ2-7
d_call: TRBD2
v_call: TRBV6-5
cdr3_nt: TGTGCCAGCAGTCCAATAGCGGGAGTATACTACGAGCAGTACTTC
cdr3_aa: CASSPIAGVYYEQYF